A single sample gave rise to the 12 T cell receptor beta chains below, sequenced in a study of monozygotic twins with inflammatory bowel disease. TCRdb re-called the 5' RACE reads; every CDR3 protein appears as one record, without DNA. The listing records about 380,000 distinct CDR3 sequences. Sequencing input: blood. The receptors were gathered from a human donor with ulcerative colitis or Crohn's disease, or a healthy co-twin of an affected twin (not recorded which).

The chain combines TRBV4-1 with TRBJ1-5. The V gene's germline CDR1 is MGHRA and CDR2 YSYEKL. The CDR3 is made up of 14 amino acids. CDR3 amino acids: CASSQRIFNQPQHF.

The rearrangement uses TRBV4-3 and TRBJ2-3; TCRdb designates TRBD2, a call that cannot be tested without DNA. Germline assignment: CDR1 LGHNA and CDR2 YSLEER. The CDR3 has 15 residues. CDR3: CASSQALGDTDTQYF.

The chain carries TRBV5-1 and TRBJ2-3; TCRdb outputs TRBD1, but without DNA this stays unchecked. Germline CDR1 and CDR2: SGHRS and YFSETQ. The CDR3 runs 16 residues. The CDR3 loop reads CASSLDTGISADTQYF.

The V gene is TRBV7-3, the J gene TRBJ1-1; TCRdb outputs TRBD1, but without DNA this stays unchecked. CDR1 and CDR2 from the germline V gene are SGHTA and FQGTGA. The CDR3 is 15 residues long. CDR3 sequence reads: CASSSTPGGVAEAFF.

The rearrangement links TRBV5-1 to TRBJ2-4; with no DNA, the TCRdb D assignment of TRBD2 cannot be verified. The CDR3 consists of 16 residues. Per the germline V gene, CDR1 is SGHRS and CDR2 is YFSETQ. CDR3 amino acids: CASSPASAGAKNIQYF.

This chain links TRBV5-1 with TRBJ2-1. The germline V gene has CDR1 SGHRS and CDR2 YFSETQ. The CDR3 has 12 amino acids. The CDR3 loop is CASISFDNEQFF.

CDR3 amino acids: CASSLNRGAETQYF. The chain links TRBV7-2 to TRBJ2-5; no DNA is available, so the TRBD1 call from TCRdb remains unchecked. The CDR3 spans 14 residues. Looked up from germline, CDR1 is SGHTA and CDR2 is FQGNSA.

CDR3 region: CASSPPGVNTGELFF. The chain has TRBV25-1 and TRBJ2-2; TCRdb lists TRBD1, though no DNA is available to test this call. The CDR3 is made up of 15 amino acids. Germline V lookup: CDR1 MGHDK, CDR2 SYGVNS.

J is TRBJ2-7 and V is TRBV19; absent DNA, TCRdb's TRBD1 call cannot be checked. This CDR3 spans 17 amino acids. CDR1 is LNHDA and CDR2 is SQIVND in the germline V gene (reference sequence). The CDR3 protein is CASSIGTLGPMANEQYF.

The genes are TRBV28 and TRBJ1-6. Looked up from germline, CDR1 is MDHEN and CDR2 is SYDVKM. This CDR3 comprises 12 residues. The CDR3 reads CASSDMDSPLHF.

The CDR3 is CASSPGQHYNEQFF. The rearrangement joins TRBV5-1 to TRBJ2-1; the D call of TRBD1 rests on TCRdb alone, since no DNA is present to check it. Looked up from germline, CDR1 is SGHRS and CDR2 is YFSETQ. The CDR3 has 14 amino acids.

This chain connects TRBV28 to TRBJ2-7; the TCRdb D gene call, TRBD1, has no DNA to confirm it. This CDR3 region has 15 residues. The germline gives CDR1 MDHEN, CDR2 SYDVKM. CDR3: CASTLTGTSAYEQYF.